Shown below are 24 T cell receptor beta chains from a single sample sequenced in a study of T cells in Graves' hyperthyroidism and ophthalmopathy. From RNA transcripts, TCR beta CDR3 regions were amplified. TCR CDR3 underwent first-round RT-PCR with the HTBI primer set. One entry per CDR3 protein, called by TCRdb with MiXCR from the multiplex PCR reads. The profile shows hundreds of thousands of distinct CDR3 sequences, about half of them singletons. Sequences were obtained from peripheral blood or thyroid tissue (not recorded which). Receptors were obtained from a woman younger than 30 with Graves' hyperthyroidism.

This clonotype has more than one count but fewer than ten. V and J are TRBV7-9 and TRBJ2-7; a weak D match, TRBD2 (6 bases). The CDR3 is made up of 16 amino acids. The V end lost 3 bases, the J end lost 0 bases, and 15 bases lay between the germline ends. Germline V gene data show CDR1 as SEHNR and CDR2 as FQNEAQ (reference sequence). The CDR3 protein is CASSLVAGGASYEQYF. The CDR3 nucleotides read TGTGCCAGCAGCTTGGTGGCAGGAGGGGCCTCCTACGAGCAGTACTTC.

This chain links TRBV10-3 with TRBJ2-5, with no clear D. The CDR3 contains 14 residues. Germline values: CDR1 ENHRY, CDR2 SYGVKD. Trimming pared 3 bases from V and 5 bases from J, leaving 13 bases between. This CDR3 is CAISDGEERETQYF. The CDR3 nucleotides read TGTGCCATCAGTGACGGCGAGGAGAGGGAGACCCAGTACTTC.

About this clonotype itself: This CDR3 is missing its conserved last phenylalanine or tryptophan, likely due to a read error. This CDR3 reads CASSLTGGTEAFC. Written as DNA, the CDR3 is TGCGCCAGCAGCTTAACAGGGGGGACTGAAGCTTTCTGT. The chain joins TRBV5-1 to TRBJ1-1; 8 nucleotides agree with TRBD1. J lost 5 bases, V lost 2 bases, and 2 bases had no gene match. The CDR3 length is 13 residues. The germline CDR1 and CDR2 sequences are SGHRS and YFSETQ.

The chain is built from TRBV29-1 and TRBJ2-5, with D possibly TRBD2 on 5 matching bases. The V gene lost 4 bases and the J gene lost 9 bases, with 12 bases spanning the gap. The CDR3 runs to 11 residues. Germline assignment: CDR1 SQVTM and CDR2 ANQGSEA. DNA for the CDR3: TGCAGCGTTGTGAGGGCCGGGGCCCAGTACTTC. This gives the protein CSVVRAGAQYF.

The chain couples TRBV20-1 to TRBJ2-7; D assignment may be TRBD1 or TRBD2 (5 bases each). This CDR3 contains 14 residues. The germline V gene encodes CDR1 DFQATT and CDR2 SNEGSKA (reference sequence). Trimming left V 5 bases short and J 3 bases short, with 17 bases between. CDR3: CSAFQGTGVYEQYF. CDR3 in DNA: TGCAGTGCTTTCCAAGGGACCGGAGTCTACGAGCAGTACTTC.

Comments on this clonotype: A much bigger clone sits one base away, suggesting this may be a read error. The genes are TRBV10-3 and TRBJ2-5; D possibly uses TRBD1 or TRBD2 (5 bases each). Germline assignment: CDR1 ENHRY and CDR2 SYGVKD. There are 15 residues in the CDR3. The CDR3, as DNA: TGTGCCACCAGTGACCCGGGGACCGTTCAAGAGACCCAGTACTTC. Translated: CATSDPGTVQETQYF.

Worth noting for this clonotype: Just one base apart from a much larger clone, this may be a read error. The chain recombines TRBV29-1 with TRBJ1-4; D is undetermined. The CDR3 has 14 amino acids. V lost 7 bases and J lost 0, with 12 bases in between. Per the germline V gene, CDR1 is SQVTM and CDR2 is ANQGSEA. CDR3 bases: TGCAGCGCCGGGAAGGGAACAACTAATGAAAAACTGTTTTTT. Translated, it gives CSAGKGTTNEKLFF.

Comment on this clonotype: A junction boundary mismatches the germline segment, possibly from a read error. The V gene is TRBV10-3, the J gene TRBJ2-7; perhaps TRBD1 as D (5 bases). This CDR3 is 15 amino acids long. CDR1 ENHRY and CDR2 SYGVKD come from the germline V gene. CDR3 DNA sequence: TGTGCCAACAGTGCCTATGGGGCTCAGTCCTACGAGCAGTACTTC. This encodes CANSAYGAQSYEQYF.

The rearrangement uses TRBV4-3 and TRBJ1-2; a possible D gene is TRBD1 (5 bases). The CDR3 is made up of 13 amino acids. Germline CDR1 reads LGHNA; CDR2 reads YSLEER. The ends were cut back, 1 base at V and 4 bases at J, with 7 bases in the middle. In DNA, the CDR3 is TGCGCCAGCAGCCAAGGAGGGGTCTATGGCTACACCTTC. This codes for CASSQGGVYGYTF.

In DNA form, the CDR3 reads TGCAGCGTGGCGACAGGGACGGGGGCGGCTGAAGCTTTCTTT. It encodes CSVATGTGAAEAFF. J is TRBJ1-1 and V is TRBV29-1; 7 bases match TRBD1. The CDR3 is 14 amino acids. Germline V CDR1 and CDR2: SQVTM, ANQGSEA. V was clipped by 6 bases and J by 6 bases; unmatched bases: 13.

A single count supports this clonotype. The rearrangement uses TRBV19 and TRBJ2-7; either TRBD1 or TRBD2 may supply D (6 bases each). In germline, CDR1 is LNHDA, CDR2 SQIVND (reference sequence). V was pared by 3 bases and J by 0 bases, with 15 bases between. This CDR3 comprises 16 residues. As DNA, the CDR3 is TGTGCCAGTAGTATCTCCGGGGGCGGCAACTCCTACGAGCAGTACTTC. It yields the protein CASSISGGGNSYEQYF.

This clonotype has ten or more counts. The V and J genes are TRBV2 and TRBJ2-5; D possibly corresponds to TRBD2 (5 bases). The CDR3 runs 13 residues. V was clipped by 7 bases and J by 2 bases, with 11 bases between them. Germline V gives CDR1 SNHLY, CDR2 FYNNEI. CDR3: CASTGGQQETQYF. The CDR3, as DNA: TGTGCCAGCACCGGAGGCCAGCAAGAGACCCAGTACTTC.

On this clonotype itself: With a much larger clone just one base away, this may be a read error. This sequence joins TRBV7-9 and TRBJ1-3; D call uncertain. From germline, CDR1 is SEHNR and CDR2 FQNEAQ (reference sequence). The CDR3 consists of 14 residues. The CDR3 bases are TGTGCCGGCAGCTTAGGTGGCATCGGAAACACCATATATTTT. This gives the protein CAGSLGGIGNTIYF.

This clonotype was seen ten or more times. The rearrangement links TRBV7-3 to TRBJ2-7; 7 bases match TRBD1. The CDR3 extends over 16 amino acids. Germline values: CDR1 SGHTA, CDR2 FQGTGA. The trim removed 4 bases at V and 5 bases at J, leaving 14 bases unmatched. The DNA for the CDR3 is TGTGCCAGCAGCTCCCGACAGGGCAAACCACTCCACGAGCAGTACTTC. It translates to CASSSRQGKPLHEQYF.

This clonotype occurred a few times. The chain employs TRBV20-1 and TRBJ2-5, with 9 nucleotides matching TRBD1. Trimming took 3 bases from V and 4 from J; bases not matched to a gene: 3. This CDR3 region has 13 residues. CDR1 and CDR2 (germline): DFQATT, SNEGSKA (reference sequence). In nucleotides, the CDR3 is TGCAGTGCTAGGACGGACAGGGGAGAGACCCAGTACTTC. Encoded protein: CSARTDRGETQYF.

This clonotype was detected only a few times. The chain has TRBV20-1 and TRBJ2-6; no definite D call. The germline V gene has CDR1 DFQATT and CDR2 SNEGSKA (reference sequence). V dropped 6 bases and J dropped 0 bases, with 9 bases sitting between them. The CDR3 runs to 14 residues. The CDR3 region has the DNA TGCAGTGCAGGACGTGTCTCTGGGGCCAACGTCCTGACTTTC. It yields the protein CSAGRVSGANVLTF.

This clonotype has ten or more counts. The V gene is TRBV29-1, the J gene TRBJ1-5; perhaps TRBD1 as D (6 bases). Per germline, CDR1 SQVTM and CDR2 ANQGSEA. V lost 6 bases to trimming and J lost 3 bases, with 15 bases between them. The CDR3 runs to 14 residues. In DNA, the CDR3 is TGCAGCGTACTTCTGGACAGCTACAATCAGCCCCAGCATTTT. Protein: CSVLLDSYNQPQHF.

There are a few counts of this clonotype. The chain joins TRBV7-9 to TRBJ2-5, with 7 positions matching TRBD1. The germline V gene encodes CDR1 SEHNR and CDR2 FQNEAQ (reference sequence). V was pared by 5 bases and J by 5 bases, with 8 bases of the junction left unmatched. The length of the CDR3 is 14 residues. The chain's CDR3 is CASSTRQGMETQYF. Here the CDR3 DNA reads TGTGCCAGCAGCACCAGACAGGGCATGGAGACCCAGTACTTC.

The V call is TRBV24-1, the J call TRBJ2-5, with 9 bases aligning to TRBD1. The germline gives CDR1 KGHDR, CDR2 SFDVKD. The CDR3 runs to 14 residues. With 5 bases clipped from V and 5 bases from J, the junction kept 5 bases outside the gene matches. In DNA form, the CDR3 reads TGTGCCACCAGTGGGGACAGGGAGGTTGAGACCCAGTACTTC. This translates into CATSGDREVETQYF.

This clonotype was observed many times. This rearrangement joins TRBV7-2 to TRBJ2-7; D might be TRBD1 (6 bases). Trimming left V 4 bases short and J 2 bases short, with 15 bases between. There are 15 residues in the CDR3. The V gene's germline CDR1 is SGHTA and CDR2 FQGNSA. CDR3: CASSSPRTVAYEQYF. CDR3 nucleotide sequence: TGTGCCAGCAGCTCCCCCAGGACAGTGGCCTACGAGCAGTACTTC.

V is TRBV19 and J is TRBJ2-7, with D unresolved. The CDR3 extends over 11 amino acids. Trimming took 6 bases from V and 5 from J, leaving 8 bases between them. The V gene's germline CDR1 is LNHDA and CDR2 SQIVND (reference sequence). CDR3 sequence reads: CASRVSHEQYF. The CDR3 bases are TGTGCCAGTAGGGTCAGCCACGAGCAGTACTTC.

In this sample, this clonotype turned up many times. This chain joins TRBV15 and TRBJ2-7; 12 nucleotides line up with TRBD1. Germline V gene data show CDR1 as LNHNV and CDR2 as YYDKDF (reference sequence). The CDR3 totals 14 residues. With 3 bases clipped from V and 6 bases from J, the junction kept 3 bases outside the gene matches. The CDR3 region is CATSRGDRGREQYF. CDR3 sequence (DNA): TGTGCCACCAGCAGGGGGGACAGGGGGCGCGAGCAGTACTTC.

This clonotype was seen ten or more times. The chain carries TRBV7-8 and TRBJ1-2; unclear D gene. With 5 bases removed from V and 4 bases from J, the gap between germline ends came to 14 bases. The CDR3 is 14 amino acids. Germline-derived CDR1 and CDR2 are SGHVS and FQNEAQ. This chain's CDR3 is CASSASEYVYGYTF. DNA for the CDR3: TGTGCCAGCAGCGCCTCGGAGTACGTCTATGGCTACACCTTC.

Points on this clonotype: This clone may be a read error of a much larger clone one base away. The chain is built from TRBV7-2 and TRBJ1-2, with D perhaps TRBD1 (5 bases). Trimming took off 5 bases at V and 10 bases at J, with 17 bases between the two ends. CDR3 size: 13 residues. The germline CDR1 and CDR2 sequences are SGHTA and FQGNSA. In DNA form, the CDR3 reads TGTGCCAGCAGCCCCGGGGCGGCGGGTGACTACACCTTC. The encoded protein is CASSPGAAGDYTF.